The clone carrying this TCR beta chain was seen a single time. Its antigen remains unidentified. One base away lies a much larger clone, so this may be a sequencing read error. This sample was taken from a study of shared clonotypes between healthy human individuals. Findings and limits, study-wide: Limitation of the genetic and exposure-history diversity represented came from the few donors. Sharing of clonotypes among donors was expected to vary with sequencing depth.

Data came from immunoSEQ multiplex PCR; TCRdb stores just in-frame clones and leaves some out. The sample contains roughly 490,000 clones, 79% of which appear only once. Without sorting, samples used some 84 million PBMCs for genomic DNA. The source is a woman aged 35 to 49 in good health. Some clones in this sample may be carry-over from other donors' samples. Sequenced sample: PBMCs.

The CDR3 region has the DNA TGTGCCAGCAGCTTAGGAAGGCGGTTTAGCACTGAAGCTTTCTTT. Encoded protein: CASSLGRRFSTEAFF. V and J are TRBV7-2 and TRBJ1-1; D unresolved. The CDR3 loop spans 15 amino acids. V was cut by 1 base and J by 4 bases, with 13 bases left in between. Per germline, CDR1 SGHTA and CDR2 FQGNSA.